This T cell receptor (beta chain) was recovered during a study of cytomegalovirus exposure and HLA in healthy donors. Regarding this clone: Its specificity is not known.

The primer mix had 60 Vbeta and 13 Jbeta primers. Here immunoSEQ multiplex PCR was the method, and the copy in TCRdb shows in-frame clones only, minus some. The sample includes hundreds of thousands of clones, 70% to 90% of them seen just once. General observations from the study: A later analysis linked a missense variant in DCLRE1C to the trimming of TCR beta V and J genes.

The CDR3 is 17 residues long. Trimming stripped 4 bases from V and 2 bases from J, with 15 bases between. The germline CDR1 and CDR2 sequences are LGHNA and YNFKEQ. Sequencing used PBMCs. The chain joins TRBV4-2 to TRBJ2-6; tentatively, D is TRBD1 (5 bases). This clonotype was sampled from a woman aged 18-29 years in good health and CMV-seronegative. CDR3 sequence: CASSPRESRAGANVLTF. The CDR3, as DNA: TGTGCCAGCAGCCCCAGGGAAAGTCGAGCTGGGGCCAACGTCCTGACTTTC.